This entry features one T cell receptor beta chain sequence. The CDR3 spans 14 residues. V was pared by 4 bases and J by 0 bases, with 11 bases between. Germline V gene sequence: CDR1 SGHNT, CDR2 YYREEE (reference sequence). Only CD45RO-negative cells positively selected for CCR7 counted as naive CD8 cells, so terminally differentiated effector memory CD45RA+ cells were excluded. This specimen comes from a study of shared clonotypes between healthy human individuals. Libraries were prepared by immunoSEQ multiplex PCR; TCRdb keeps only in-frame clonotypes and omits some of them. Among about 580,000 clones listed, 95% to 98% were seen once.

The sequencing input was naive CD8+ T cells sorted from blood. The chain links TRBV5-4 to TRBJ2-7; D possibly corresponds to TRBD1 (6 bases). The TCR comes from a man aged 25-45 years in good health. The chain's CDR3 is CASSLGTLSYEQYF. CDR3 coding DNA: TGTGCCAGCAGCCTCGGGACACTCTCCTACGAGCAGTACTTC.